The present T cell receptor (beta chain) was sequenced within a study of T cell changes during pregnancy in multiple sclerosis. Germline V gives CDR1 SNHLY, CDR2 FYNNEI. Trimming cost V 7 bases and J 8 bases, with 20 bases left between them. There are 14 residues in the CDR3. Data came from immunoSEQ multiplex PCR; TCRdb stores just in-frame clones and leaves some out. The sample includes approximately 97,000 clones, roughly nine tenths of them seen just once. The genes are TRBV2 and TRBJ1-1; possibly TRBD1 for D (5 bases). The sample consisted of peripheral blood, taken after pregnancy. The sequence was obtained from a female donor in good health, enrolled as a control in a pregnancy study. CDR3 protein: CASNGGFRQSEAFF. CDR3 nucleotide sequence: TGTGCCAGCAATGGGGGGTTCAGGCAGTCCGAAGCTTTCTTT.